A selection of T cell receptor beta chains follows, all from one sample in a study of cytomegalovirus exposure and HLA in healthy donors. Clones were read by immunoSEQ multiplex PCR, and TCRdb kept only the in-frame ones, dropping some. The sample carries roughly 120,000 clones, around 81% recorded once. The sequencing input was PBMCs. These receptor sequences come from a woman aged 30 to 39 in good health and CMV-seronegative. The CDR3 runs from the conserved cysteine through the conserved F or W. The D gene is left open where the match is weak. Clone size is not always given. Where it is, it says once, few, many or a class for expanded clones.

clone_size: -; d_call: -; j_call: TRBJ1-2; v_call: TRBV6-5; cdr3_aa: CASSYAGVGYTF; cdr3_nt: TGTGCCAGCAGTTACGCAGGGGTCGGCTACACCTTC
clone_size: few; d_call: -; j_call: TRBJ1-5; v_call: TRBV18; cdr3_aa: CASSGERSNQPQHF; cdr3_nt: TGTGCCAGCTCCGGGGAGAGGAGCAATCAGCCCCAGCATTTT
clone_size: once; d_call: TRBD2; j_call: TRBJ2-2; v_call: TRBV28; cdr3_aa: CASSVLAGGDTGELFF; cdr3_nt: TGTGCCAGCAGCGTCCTAGCGGGAGGCGACACCGGGGAGCTGTTTTTT
clone_size: -; d_call: TRBD2; j_call: TRBJ2-7; v_call: TRBV29-1; cdr3_aa: CSVGGLAGDGYEQYF; cdr3_nt: TGCAGCGTTGGGGGACTAGCGGGAGATGGATACGAGCAGTACTTC
clone_size: -; d_call: -; j_call: TRBJ2-3; v_call: TRBV2; cdr3_aa: CASKRGYTDTQYF; cdr3_nt: TGTGCCAGCAAGAGGGGGTACACAGATACGCAGTATTTT
clone_size: -; d_call: -; j_call: TRBJ1-4; v_call: TRBV6-5; cdr3_aa: CASRPRRGQKLFF; cdr3_nt: TGTGCCAGCAGACCTAGGCGGGGGCAAAAACTGTTTTTT
clone_size: -; d_call: TRBD2; j_call: TRBJ2-1; v_call: TRBV5-6; cdr3_aa: CASSLPTSGRNNEQFF; cdr3_nt: TGTGCCAGCAGCTTGCCCACTAGCGGCCGCAACAATGAGCAGTTCTTC
clone_size: once; d_call: TRBD2; j_call: TRBJ2-3; v_call: TRBV7-2; cdr3_aa: CASSWVAGTDTQYF; cdr3_nt: TGTGCCAGCAGCTGGGTAGCGGGAACAGATACGCAGTATTTT
clone_size: -; d_call: TRBD1; j_call: TRBJ2-5; v_call: TRBV19; cdr3_aa: CASSIGGDRIQETQYF; cdr3_nt: TGTGCCAGTAGTATAGGAGGGGACAGAATTCAAGAGACCCAGTACTTC
clone_size: -; d_call: -; j_call: TRBJ1-6; v_call: TRBV4-1; cdr3_aa: CASSLFWGEVSYNSPLHF; cdr3_nt: TGCGCCAGCAGTCTCTTTTGGGGGGAAGTATCCTATAATTCACCCCTCCACTTT
clone_size: -; d_call: TRBD2; j_call: TRBJ2-7; v_call: TRBV6-1; cdr3_aa: CASSDGTSGVYEQYF; cdr3_nt: TGTGCCAGCAGCGACGGGACTAGCGGGGTCTACGAGCAGTACTTC
clone_size: -; d_call: -; j_call: TRBJ1-2; v_call: TRBV7-2; cdr3_aa: CASSAILTGLKGYTF; cdr3_nt: TGTGCCAGCAGCGCAATATTGACGGGACTTAAAGGCTACACCTTC
clone_size: many; d_call: TRBD2; j_call: TRBJ2-3; v_call: TRBV7-9; cdr3_aa: CASSPLGLAATDTQYF; cdr3_nt: TGTGCCAGCAGCCCCTTGGGACTAGCGGCCACAGATACGCAGTATTTT
clone_size: few; d_call: TRBD1; j_call: TRBJ1-3; v_call: TRBV6-5; cdr3_aa: CASRRQGRSGNTIYF; cdr3_nt: TGTGCCAGCAGGAGACAGGGCCGCTCTGGAAACACCATATATTTT
clone_size: once; d_call: -; j_call: TRBJ2-1; v_call: TRBV2; cdr3_aa: CASSLVPSAYNEQFF; cdr3_nt: TGTGCCAGCAGTTTAGTACCCTCCGCTTACAATGAGCAGTTCTTC
clone_size: once; d_call: -; j_call: TRBJ2-2; v_call: TRBV5-8; cdr3_aa: CASCYRVATGELFF; cdr3_nt: TGTGCCAGCTGCTACAGGGTAGCCACCGGGGAGCTGTTTTTT
clone_size: -; d_call: -; j_call: TRBJ1-2; v_call: TRBV19; cdr3_aa: CASSQGRAYGYTF; cdr3_nt: TGTGCCAGTAGCCAGGGCAGGGCCTATGGCTACACCTTC
clone_size: -; d_call: TRBD1; j_call: TRBJ2-7; v_call: TRBV7-8; cdr3_aa: CASSLARLVSRGRYEQYF; cdr3_nt: TGTGCCAGCAGCTTAGCGCGTCTGGTCAGCAGGGGGCGCTACGAGCAGTACTTC
clone_size: -; d_call: TRBD1; j_call: TRBJ1-4; v_call: TRBV27; cdr3_aa: CASSLRTGARGYEKLFF; cdr3_nt: TGTGCCAGCAGTTTACGGACAGGGGCCCGGGGATATGAAAAACTGTTTTTT
clone_size: -; d_call: -; j_call: TRBJ1-2; v_call: TRBV30; cdr3_aa: CAWSSSDYGYTF; cdr3_nt: TGTGCCTGGAGTTCATCAGACTATGGCTACACCTTC
clone_size: -; d_call: -; j_call: TRBJ2-1; v_call: TRBV4-1; cdr3_aa: CASSHPKEGAGSEQFF; cdr3_nt: TGCGCCAGCAGCCACCCAAAGGAGGGAGCGGGTAGTGAGCAGTTCTTC
clone_size: -; d_call: TRBD2; j_call: TRBJ2-7; v_call: TRBV2; cdr3_aa: CASSPLGTSASYEQYF; cdr3_nt: TGTGCCAGCAGTCCTTTGGGGACTAGCGCATCCTACGAGCAGTACTTC
clone_size: -; d_call: -; j_call: TRBJ2-1; v_call: TRBV5-4; cdr3_aa: CASSPRAPRSNEQFF; cdr3_nt: TGTGCCAGCAGCCCCAGGGCTCCGCGGAGCAATGAGCAGTTCTTC
clone_size: -; d_call: -; j_call: TRBJ2-1; v_call: TRBV7-9; cdr3_aa: CSSTFRGHREGRVHEQFF; cdr3_nt: TGTTCCAGCACTTTCAGAGGTCACAGGGAGGGCCGGGTCCATGAGCAGTTCTTC
clone_size: many; d_call: TRBD2; j_call: TRBJ2-1; v_call: TRBV6-4; cdr3_aa: CASSGEGGSNEQFF; cdr3_nt: TGTGCCAGCAGTGGGGAGGGAGGGTCCAATGAGCAGTTCTTC
clone_size: -; d_call: TRBD2; j_call: TRBJ2-1; v_call: TRBV6-5; cdr3_aa: CASSSTPGTSGQFF; cdr3_nt: TGTGCCAGCAGCTCAACTCCTGGGACTAGCGGGCAGTTCTTC
clone_size: -; d_call: -; j_call: TRBJ1-2; v_call: TRBV4-1; cdr3_aa: CASSQDRTRANYGYTF; cdr3_nt: TGCGCCAGCAGCCAAGATCGGACTAGAGCTAACTATGGCTACACCTTC
clone_size: -; d_call: TRBD2; j_call: TRBJ2-3; v_call: TRBV6-6; cdr3_aa: CASSSTRREGTDTQYF; cdr3_nt: TGTGCCAGCAGTTCCACCCGGCGGGAGGGAACAGATACGCAGTATTTT
clone_size: -; d_call: -; j_call: TRBJ1-6; v_call: TRBV6-4; cdr3_aa: CASSDLGRVGSPLHF; cdr3_nt: TGTGCCAGCAGTGACCTGGGCAGGGTTGGATCACCCCTCCACTTT
clone_size: -; d_call: TRBD1; j_call: TRBJ1-3; v_call: TRBV19; cdr3_aa: CASRRGQGRSGNTIYF; cdr3_nt: TGTGCCAGTAGGCGCGGACAGGGAAGATCTGGAAACACCATATATTTT
clone_size: -; d_call: -; j_call: TRBJ1-1; v_call: TRBV19; cdr3_aa: CASSTSLETEAFF; cdr3_nt: TGTGCCAGTAGTACTTCCCTGGAGACTGAAGCTTTCTTT
clone_size: once; d_call: -; j_call: TRBJ2-7; v_call: TRBV4-3; cdr3_aa: CASSHIGTPEQYF; cdr3_nt: TGCGCCAGCAGCCACATCGGGACTCCCGAGCAGTACTTC
clone_size: once; d_call: -; j_call: TRBJ2-2; v_call: TRBV6-5; cdr3_aa: CASSYDFTGELFF; cdr3_nt: TGTGCCAGCAGTTACGACTTCACCGGGGAGCTGTTTTTT
clone_size: -; d_call: TRBD2; j_call: TRBJ2-2; v_call: TRBV11-1; cdr3_aa: CASSLEPGGAGELFF; cdr3_nt: TGTGCCAGCAGCTTAGAGCCGGGAGGGGCCGGGGAGCTGTTTTTT
clone_size: -; d_call: TRBD2; j_call: TRBJ2-3; v_call: TRBV9; cdr3_aa: CASSARTSGSRPDTQYF; cdr3_nt: TGTGCCAGCAGCGCAAGGACTAGCGGGAGCAGGCCAGATACGCAGTATTTT
clone_size: -; d_call: -; j_call: TRBJ1-4; v_call: TRBV2; cdr3_aa: CASRAQTGYNEKLFF; cdr3_nt: TGTGCCAGCAGAGCCCAGACAGGCTATAATGAAAAACTGTTTTTT